This TCR beta chain was sequenced in a study of blood T cell repertoires in COVID-19. Study-level information: Specimens from acute and convalescent COVID-19 originated in the United States, Italy and Spain. Sample material is recorded as cDNA or gDNA derived from T cells, B-cell-depleted T cells, or PBMCs.

In the original analysis: The authors estimated nucleated cell counts from reference gene primer amplification. The table came from immunoSEQ multiplex PCR; TCRdb's copy has only in-frame clones and leaves some out. V, J and clone size were drawn from that table, and D and trimming were deduced from the DNA. The table shows roughly 230,000 clones, with around 80% occurring only once. Germline-derived CDR1 and CDR2 are SQVTM and ANQGSEA. The CDR3 is 13 residues long. The V segment lost 3 bases and the J segment 9 bases; nucleotides outside the gene matches: 7. V gene TRBV29-1 combines with J gene TRBJ2-1; TRBD1 agrees at 8 bases. The source of this sequence is a man aged 35 to 55 with active or convalescent COVID-19. Sequencing was carried out using peripheral blood. The CDR3 nucleotides read TGCAGCGTTGATGGGCAGGGGGCGGGTGAGCAGTTCTTC. Its protein product is CSVDGQGAGEQFF.